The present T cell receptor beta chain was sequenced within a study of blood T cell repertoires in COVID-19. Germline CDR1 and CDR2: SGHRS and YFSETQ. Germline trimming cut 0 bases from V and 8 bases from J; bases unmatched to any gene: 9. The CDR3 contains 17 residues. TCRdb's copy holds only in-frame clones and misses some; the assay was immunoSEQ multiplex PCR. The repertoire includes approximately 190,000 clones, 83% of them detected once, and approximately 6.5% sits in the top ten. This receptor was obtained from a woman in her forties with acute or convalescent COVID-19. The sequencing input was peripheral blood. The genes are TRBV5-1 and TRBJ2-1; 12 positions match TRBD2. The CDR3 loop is CASSLGTSGGRVDEQFF. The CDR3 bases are TGCGCCAGCAGCTTGGGAACTAGCGGGGGGCGGGTCGATGAGCAGTTCTTC. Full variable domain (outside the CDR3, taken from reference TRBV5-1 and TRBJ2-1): KAGVTQTPRYLIKTRGQQVTLSCSPISGHRSVSWYQQTPGQGLQFLFEYFSETQRNKGNFPGRFSGRQFSNSRSEMNVSTLELGDSALYLCASSLGTSGGRVDEQFFGPGTRLTVL.